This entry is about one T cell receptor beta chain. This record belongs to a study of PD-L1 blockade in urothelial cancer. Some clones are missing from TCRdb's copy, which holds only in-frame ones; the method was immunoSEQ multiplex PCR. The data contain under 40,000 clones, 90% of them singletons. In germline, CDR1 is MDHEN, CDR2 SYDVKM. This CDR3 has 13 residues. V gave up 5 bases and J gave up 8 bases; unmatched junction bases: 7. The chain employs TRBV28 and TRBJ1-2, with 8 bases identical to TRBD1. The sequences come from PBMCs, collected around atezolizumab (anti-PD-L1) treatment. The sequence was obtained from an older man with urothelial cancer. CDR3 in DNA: TGTGCCAGCAGTGCCAGGGGGCGCGGGGGCTACACCTTC. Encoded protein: CASSARGRGGYTF.